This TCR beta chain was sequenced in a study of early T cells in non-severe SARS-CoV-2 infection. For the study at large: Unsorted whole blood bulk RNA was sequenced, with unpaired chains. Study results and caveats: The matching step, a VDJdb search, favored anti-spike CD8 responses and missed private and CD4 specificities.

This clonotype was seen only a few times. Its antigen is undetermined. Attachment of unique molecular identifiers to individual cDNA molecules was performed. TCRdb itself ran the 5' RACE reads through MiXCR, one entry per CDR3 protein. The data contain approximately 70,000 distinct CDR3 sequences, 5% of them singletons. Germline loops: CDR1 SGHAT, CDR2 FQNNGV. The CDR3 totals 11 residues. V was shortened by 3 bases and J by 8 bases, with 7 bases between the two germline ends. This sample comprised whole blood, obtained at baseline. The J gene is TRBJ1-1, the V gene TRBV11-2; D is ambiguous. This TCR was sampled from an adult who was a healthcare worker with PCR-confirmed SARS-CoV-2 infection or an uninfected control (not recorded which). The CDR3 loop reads CASSFYGEAFF. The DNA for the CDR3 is TGTGCCAGCAGCTTCTACGGGGAAGCTTTCTTT.